The 6 T cell receptor beta chains presented below share a single source sample, sequenced in a study of a mutant IDH1 vaccine in newly diagnosed glioma (TCRdb year 2021). The library was made by the immunoSEQ multiplex PCR assay. TCRdb mirrors the immuneACCESS table, restricted to in-frame sequences. Some clones are absent from its copies; in checked studies, under half trace to an unresolved V gene, and the reason for the others is unknown. The sample records roughly 40,000 clones, approximately 91% of which are singletons. Around 2.5% of the sample lies in the top ten. These receptors' antigens are unknown. The label giving this sample's time point can be read as: week 5, during vaccination. Every vaccine dose consisted of 300 ug of a 20-mer mutant IDH1 peptide in Montanide, administered subcutaneously together with topical imiquimod. The material was PBMCs, obtained from a glioma patient whose treatment included an IDH1 peptide vaccine. These receptors were collected from a man in his fifties with glioma.

The chain joins TRBV2 to TRBJ2-7; 7 bases are shared with TRBD1. This CDR3 comprises 15 residues. The germline CDR1 and CDR2 sequences are SNHLY and FYNNEI. The trim removed 2 bases at V and 1 base at J, leaving 5 bases unmatched. DNA of the CDR3: TGTGCCAGCAGTGAATGGGGGACAGTTTCCTACGAGCAGTACTTC. Encoded protein: CASSEWGTVSYEQYF.

The J gene is TRBJ1-1, the V gene TRBV15; 10 bases match TRBD1. This CDR3 is built from 20 residues. Trimming cost V 0 bases and J 6 bases; bases outside gene matches: 19. The germline V gene has CDR1 LNHNV and CDR2 YYDKDF (reference sequence). The CDR3 DNA reads as TGTGCCACCAGCAGAGACCACCGGGACAGGGGCCCTTGGTTCCCTCCTGAAGCTTTCTTT. Its protein is CATSRDHRDRGPWFPPEAFF.

This chain uses TRBV29-1 with TRBJ2-2; D not certain. The CDR3 contains 17 residues. Germline CDR1 reads SQVTM; CDR2 reads ANQGSEA. Trimming pared 4 bases from V and 0 bases from J, leaving 18 bases between. This chain's CDR3 is CSVVLFSGRANTGELFF. For the CDR3, the DNA is TGCAGCGTTGTTCTTTTCTCGGGCAGAGCGAACACCGGGGAGCTGTTTTTT.

The chain joins TRBV9 to TRBJ1-1; 8 bases agree with TRBD1. V lost 3 bases, J lost 5 bases, and 9 bases stayed unmatched. The CDR3 is made up of 15 amino acids. Germline CDR1 SGDLS, CDR2 YYNGEE. CDR3 DNA sequence: TGTGCCAGCAGCGCTCCGTCAGGGGGCCGGACTGAAGCTTTCTTT. Translated, it gives CASSAPSGGRTEAFF.

A few counts support this clone. The rearrangement joins TRBV2 to TRBJ1-5, with 8 bases identical to TRBD1. The CDR3 runs 15 residues. Germline CDR1 is SNHLY and CDR2 is FYNNEI. Unmatched junction bases numbered 5, after V lost 7 bases and J lost 0 bases. The CDR3 spells CASKGQGNSNQPQHF. The CDR3 DNA is TGTGCCAGCAAAGGACAGGGCAATAGCAATCAGCCCCAGCATTTT.

This chain uses TRBV9 with TRBJ1-6; weak D call: TRBD1 (5 bases). V was shortened by 3 bases and J by 6 bases, with 13 bases between the two germline ends. This CDR3 has 15 amino acids. The germline V gene has CDR1 SGDLS and CDR2 YYNGEE. This CDR3 is CASSGGGVGNSPLHF. The CDR3 DNA is TGTGCCAGCAGCGGGGGCGGTGTTGGTAATTCACCCCTCCACTTT.